Below, one T cell receptor (beta chain) is given with its context. The CDR3 has 15 amino acids. V lost 4 bases, J lost 1 base, and 10 bases lay in between. Germline V gene lookup returns CDR1 MDHEN and CDR2 SYDVKM. The data derive from a study of CD8 T cells in Susac syndrome. Study details: The sequenced Susac syndrome patients included five or six who had clinically active disease and about 8 who were in remission.

RNA, at 0.5 to 1 ug, was reverse transcribed with random hexamers. TCRdb re-analysed the immunoSEQ multiplex PCR reads in MiXCR, keeping a single row per CDR3 protein. The sample includes roughly 150,000 distinct CDR3 sequences, around 95% of them seen just once. Source material: CD8+ T cells from PBMCs. The rearrangement links TRBV28 to TRBJ2-2; a possible D gene is TRBD1 (6 bases). The receptor comes from a human donor with Susac syndrome. The chain's CDR3 is CASSWDILNTGELFF. The CDR3 DNA is TGTGCCAGCAGTTGGGACATTCTGAACACCGGGGAGCTGTTTTTT. Full variable domain (missing parts from reference TRBV28 and TRBJ2-2): DVKVTQSSRYLVKRTGEKVFLECVQDMDHENMFWYRQDPGLGLRLIYFSYDVKMKEKGDIPEGYSVSREKKERFSLILESASTNQTSMYLCASSWDILNTGELFFGEGSRLTVL.